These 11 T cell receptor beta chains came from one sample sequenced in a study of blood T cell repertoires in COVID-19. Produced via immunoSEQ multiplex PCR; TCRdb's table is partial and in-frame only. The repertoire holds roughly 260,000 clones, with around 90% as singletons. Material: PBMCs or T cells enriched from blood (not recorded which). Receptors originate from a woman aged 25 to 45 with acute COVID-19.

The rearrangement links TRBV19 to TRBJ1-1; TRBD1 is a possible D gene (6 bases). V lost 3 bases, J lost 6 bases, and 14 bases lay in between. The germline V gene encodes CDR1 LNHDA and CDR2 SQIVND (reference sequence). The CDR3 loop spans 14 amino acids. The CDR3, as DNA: TGTGCCAGTAGTATTAGGGGGTCCGGGGCTGAAGCTTTCTTT. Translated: CASSIRGSGAEAFF. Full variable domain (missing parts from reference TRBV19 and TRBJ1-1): DGGITQSPKYLFRKEGQNVTLSCEQNLNHDAMYWYRQDPGQGLRLIYYSQIVNDFQKGDIAEGYSVSREKKESFPLTVTSAQKNPTAFYLCASSIRGSGAEAFFGQGTRLTVV.

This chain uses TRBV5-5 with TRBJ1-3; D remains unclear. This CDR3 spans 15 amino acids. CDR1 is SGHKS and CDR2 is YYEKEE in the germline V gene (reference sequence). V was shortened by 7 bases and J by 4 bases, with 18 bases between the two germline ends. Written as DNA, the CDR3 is TGTGCCAGCTCCAACAGAGTCCTCGCGGGAAACACCATATATTTT. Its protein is CASSNRVLAGNTIYF.

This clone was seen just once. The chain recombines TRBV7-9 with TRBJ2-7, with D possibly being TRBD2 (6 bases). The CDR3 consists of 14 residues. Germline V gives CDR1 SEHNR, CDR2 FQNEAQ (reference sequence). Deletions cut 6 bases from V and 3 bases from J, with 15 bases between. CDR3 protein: CASSGRIADYEQYF. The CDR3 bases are TGTGCCAGCAGTGGAAGGATAGCGGACTACGAGCAGTACTTC.

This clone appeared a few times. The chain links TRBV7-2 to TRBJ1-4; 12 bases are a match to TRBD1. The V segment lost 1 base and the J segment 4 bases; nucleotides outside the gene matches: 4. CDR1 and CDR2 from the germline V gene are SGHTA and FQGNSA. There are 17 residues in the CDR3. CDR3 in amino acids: CASSLVGTGGLNEKLFF. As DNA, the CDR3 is TGTGCCAGCAGCTTAGTGGGGACAGGGGGCCTTAATGAAAAACTGTTTTTT.

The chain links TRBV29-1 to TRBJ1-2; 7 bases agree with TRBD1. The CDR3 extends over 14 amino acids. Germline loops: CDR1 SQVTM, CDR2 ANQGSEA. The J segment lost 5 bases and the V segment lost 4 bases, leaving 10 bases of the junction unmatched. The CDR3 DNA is TGCAGCGTTGTTCTTATGACAGGGCTTTATGGCTACACCTTC. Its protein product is CSVVLMTGLYGYTF.

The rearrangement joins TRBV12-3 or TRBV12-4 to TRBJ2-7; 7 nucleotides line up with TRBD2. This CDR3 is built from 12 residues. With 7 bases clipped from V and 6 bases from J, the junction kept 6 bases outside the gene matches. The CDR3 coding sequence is TGTGCCAGCACCCTCCCGGGGGGCGAGCAGTACTTC. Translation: CASTLPGGEQYF.

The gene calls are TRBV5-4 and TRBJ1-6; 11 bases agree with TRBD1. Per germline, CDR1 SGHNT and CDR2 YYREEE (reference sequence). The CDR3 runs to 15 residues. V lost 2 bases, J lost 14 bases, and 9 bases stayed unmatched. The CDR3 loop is CASSFYLDRGPTLHF. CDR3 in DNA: TGTGCCAGCAGCTTTTACTTGGACAGGGGGCCCACCCTCCACTTT.

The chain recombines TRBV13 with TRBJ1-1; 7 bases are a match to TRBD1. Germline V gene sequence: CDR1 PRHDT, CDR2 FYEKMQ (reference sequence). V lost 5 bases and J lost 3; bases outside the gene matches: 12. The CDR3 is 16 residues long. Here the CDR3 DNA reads TGTGCCAGCAGCGCCGTACAGGGGTTTTCGGACACTGAAGCTTTCTTT. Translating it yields CASSAVQGFSDTEAFF. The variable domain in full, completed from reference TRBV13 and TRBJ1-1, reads AAGVIQSPRHLIKEKRETATLKCYPIPRHDTVYWYQQGPGQDPQFLISFYEKMQSDKGSIPDRFSAQQFSDYHSELNMSSLELGDSALYFCASSAVQGFSDTEAFFGQGTRLTVV.

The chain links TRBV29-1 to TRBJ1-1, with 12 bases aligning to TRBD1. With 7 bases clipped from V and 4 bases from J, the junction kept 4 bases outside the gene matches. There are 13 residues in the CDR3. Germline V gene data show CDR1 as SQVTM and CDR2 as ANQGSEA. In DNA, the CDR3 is TGCAGCGGGGGACAGGGGGCTGGCACTGAAGCTTTCTTT. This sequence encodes CSGGQGAGTEAFF.

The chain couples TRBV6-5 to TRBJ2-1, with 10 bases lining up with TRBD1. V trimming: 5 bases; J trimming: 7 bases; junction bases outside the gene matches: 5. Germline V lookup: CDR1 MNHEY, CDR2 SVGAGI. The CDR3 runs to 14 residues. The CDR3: CASSPLGQGNEQFF. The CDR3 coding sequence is TGTGCCAGCAGTCCGTTGGGACAGGGGAATGAGCAGTTCTTC.

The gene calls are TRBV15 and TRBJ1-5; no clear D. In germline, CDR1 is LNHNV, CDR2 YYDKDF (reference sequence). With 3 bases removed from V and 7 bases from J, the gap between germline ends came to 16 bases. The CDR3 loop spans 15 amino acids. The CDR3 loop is CATSREGPGGQPQHF. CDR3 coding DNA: TGTGCCACCAGCAGGGAAGGACCGGGAGGCCAGCCCCAGCATTTT.